A single sample gave rise to the 23 T cell receptor beta chains below, sequenced in a study of tumor and adjacent non-tumor tissue in lung cancer (dated by TCRdb to the late 2010s). Receptors were amplified or captured by multiplex PCR. Sequencer: Illumina HiSeq 2500. TCRbeta libraries were constructed through three rounds of nested PCR with primers (Table S4) according to protocols modified from ARM-PCR. TCRdb trimmed public reads at Q25 via fastp, called clones via MiXCR and kept in-frame beta chains. Identical CDR3 protein sequences are pooled into one entry, listed with their most common genes and DNA. For this sample there are about 44,000 distinct CDR3 sequences; 64% appear just once. The top ten hold 30% of the sample. RNA was isolated from bulk, unsorted tissue, and RNA quality was assessed with a NanoDrop ND-1000 and an Agilent 2100. Distant non-tumor tissue taken more than 3 cm from the tumor edge was used as the normal lung sample.

Sample: distant non-tumor lung tissue. Receptor source: a woman aged 70-85 years with non-small cell lung cancer.

The chain couples TRBV11-1 to TRBJ2-1; D may be TRBD1 (5 bases). The germline V gene encodes CDR1 SGHAT and CDR2 FQDESV (reference sequence). Trimming removed 5 bases from V and 9 bases from J, with 14 bases in between. The CDR3 has 13 amino acids. The CDR3 is CASSLGPVSEQFF. The DNA for the CDR3 is TGTGCCAGCAGCCTGGGGCCCGTCAGTGAGCAGTTCTTC.

J is TRBJ2-7 and V is TRBV11-3, with unresolved D. Deletions cut 5 bases from V and 1 base from J, with 9 bases between. CDR3 size: 13 residues. Germline lookup yields CDR1 SGHNT and CDR2 YENEEA. Here the CDR3 DNA reads TGTGCCAGCAGCATAGGACGGTCCTACGAGCAGTACTTC. Protein product: CASSIGRSYEQYF. Filled out from reference TRBV11-3 and TRBJ2-7, the complete variable domain reads EAGVVQSPRYKIIEKKQPVAFWCNPISGHNTLYWYLQNLGQGPELLIRYENEEAVDDSQLPKDRFSAERLKGVDSTLKIQPAELGDSAVYLCASSIGRSYEQYFGPGTRLTVT.

V usage is TRBV4-2 and J usage is TRBJ2-3, with TRBD2 matching over 7 bases. In germline, CDR1 is LGHNA, CDR2 YNFKEQ. The CDR3 has 21 residues. Trimming at V came to 0 bases and at J to 15 bases, leaving 33 bases not matched to a gene. The CDR3 bases are TGTGCCAGCAGCCAAGAATGGACTAGTGGGAGAAAGGGTGCCTTTTTCGATACGCGATATTTT. It specifies CASSQEWTSGRKGAFFDTRYF.

This clonotype appeared many times. The junction does not match germline at one end; this may be a read error. The chain uses TRBV6-1 and TRBJ2-5; perhaps D is TRBD1 or TRBD2 (7 bases each). Germline V gene sequence: CDR1 MNHNS, CDR2 SASEGT. This CDR3 is 11 amino acids long. CDR3 protein: CASSERGGQLF. Written as DNA, the CDR3 is TGTGCCAGCAGTGAAAGGGGGGGACAGCTATTC.

This clonotype was seen a few times. A much bigger clone sits one base away, suggesting this may be a read error. V usage is TRBV28 and J usage is TRBJ1-1, with D perhaps matching TRBD1 (6 bases). The CDR3 is 14 amino acids. From germline, CDR1 is MDHEN and CDR2 SYDVKM. CDR3 coding DNA: TGTGTCAGCTGGCCCCTCACAGGGTTCACTGAAGCTTTCTTT. It is translated as CVSWPLTGFTEAFF.

A word on this clonotype: A junction end diverges from the germline sequence, so it may reflect a read error. The chain employs TRBV6-5 and TRBJ1-5, with 8 nucleotides matching TRBD1. The CDR3 is made up of 15 amino acids. CDR1 and CDR2 from the germline V gene are MNHEY and SVGAGI. CDR3 residues: CGSSTDRGRVQPQHF. As DNA, the CDR3 is TGTGGCAGCAGTACCGACAGGGGTCGGGTTCAGCCCCAGCATTTT.

Regarding this clonotype: With a much larger clone just one base away, this may be a read error. This chain connects TRBV12-3 or TRBV12-4 to TRBJ2-2, with D uncertain. The CDR3 is made up of 17 amino acids. The V end was cut by 7 bases, the J end by 0 bases, with 18 bases between. CDR3 protein: CASTIFYDITNTGELFF. CDR3 sequence (DNA): TGTGCCAGCACTATTTTTTATGACATAACGAACACCGGGGAGCTGTTTTTT.

Regarding this clonotype: This CDR3 is missing its conserved last phenylalanine or tryptophan, likely due to a read error. V gene TRBV4-1 combines with J gene TRBJ2-5, with 16 bases lining up with TRBD2. Germline V gene sequence: CDR1 MGHRA, CDR2 YSYEKL. The CDR3 contains 19 residues. The CDR3 DNA reads as TGCACCAGCAGCCATCCGGGACTAGCGGGAGGGCCGGGGCAAGAGACCCAGTACATC. Translation gives CTSSHPGLAGGPGQETQYI.

In this sample, this clonotype turned up many times. CDR3 residues: CASSQDIDGEYEQYF. The CDR3 DNA is TGCGCCAGCAGCCAAGATATTGATGGGGAGTACGAGCAGTACTTC. The chain links TRBV4-1 to TRBJ2-7, with D possibly being TRBD2 (5 bases). The CDR3 has 15 amino acids. V lost 0 bases to trimming and J lost 4 bases, with 13 bases between them. In germline, CDR1 is MGHRA, CDR2 YSYEKL.

This clonotype showed up many times. This sequence joins TRBV12-3 or TRBV12-4 and TRBJ2-7; 8 nucleotides agree with TRBD2. V shed 1 base and J 5 bases; nucleotides not matched to a gene: 13. The CDR3 has 17 amino acids. As DNA, the CDR3 is TGTGCCAGCAGTTTAGGGACTAGCCCGCATCTCGGTGACGAGCAGTACTTC. This codes for CASSLGTSPHLGDEQYF.

This clonotype showed up just once. This CDR3 fails to terminate in the conserved phenylalanine or tryptophan, so it likely reflects a read error. The CDR3 sequence: CMGQGQTNTEAFL. CDR3 nucleotide sequence: TGCATGGGACAGGGACAGACTAACACTGAAGCTTTCTTG. V and J are TRBV29-1 and TRBJ1-1; 9 nucleotides align to TRBD1. This CDR3 is 13 amino acids long. Germline V gene lookup returns CDR1 SQVTM and CDR2 ANQGSEA.

Regarding this clonotype: Given a much more abundant clone one base away, this may be a read error. Because it lacks the conserved phenylalanine or tryptophan at the end, this CDR3 is likely a read error. The chain joins TRBV28 to TRBJ2-3, with D unresolved. This CDR3 region has 13 residues. The germline gives CDR1 MDHEN, CDR2 SYDVKM. V was pared by 5 bases and J by 5 bases, with 11 bases between. The CDR3 protein is CASSPPTVDTQYL. For the CDR3, the DNA is TGTGCCAGCAGTCCTCCCACCGTAGATACGCAGTATTTG.

The rearrangement uses TRBV11-1 and TRBJ2-7; no clear D. Germline V gene data show CDR1 as SGHAT and CDR2 as FQDESV (reference sequence). V lost 1 base, J lost 3 bases, and 10 bases lay in between. This CDR3 has 14 amino acids. CDR3 amino acids: CASSLVSKGYEQYF. CDR3 bases: TGTGCCAGCAGCTTAGTATCGAAGGGCTACGAGCAGTACTTC.

This clonotype has ten or more counts. The rearrangement uses TRBV5-4 and TRBJ1-5; D uncertain. Germline CDR1 SGHNT, CDR2 YYREEE (reference sequence). There are 13 residues in the CDR3. Trimming shortened V by 5 bases and J by 4 bases, and 10 bases separated the two germline ends. The CDR3 loop reads CASRPVENQPQHF. The CDR3 DNA reads TGTGCCAGCAGGCCGGTTGAGAATCAGCCCCAGCATTTT.

With respect to this clonotype: Germline is not matched at one junction end, which may reflect a read error. The CDR3 reads CASSFSGQLSGTNVLTF. In nucleotides, the CDR3 is TGTGCCAGCAGTTTCTCGGGACAGCTCTCTGGGACCAACGTCCTGACTTTC. The chain employs TRBV5-5 and TRBJ2-6; 7 nucleotides line up with TRBD1. The CDR3 length is 17 residues. The germline V gene has CDR1 SGHKS and CDR2 YYEKEE (reference sequence). Using reference TRBV5-5 and TRBJ2-6 for the parts outside the CDR3, the full variable domain is DAGVTQSPTHLIKTRGQQVTLRCSPISGHKSVSWYQQVLGQGPQFIFQYYEKEERGRGNFPDRFSARQFPNYSSELNVNALLLGDSALYLCASSFSGQLSGTNVLTFGAGSRLTVL.

V usage is TRBV6-5 and J usage is TRBJ2-7; D is possibly TRBD2 (6 bases). The germline V and J ends were trimmed by 2 bases and 10 bases, with 27 bases remaining between them. This CDR3 region has 17 residues. In germline, CDR1 is MNHEY, CDR2 SVGAGI. The DNA for the CDR3 is TGTGCCAGCAGTTACGAGCCTGGGGACGGGAGTACCTTCGAACAGTACTTC. It yields the protein CASSYEPGDGSTFEQYF.

As regards this clonotype: A read error may account for a junction end that differs from germline. The chain recombines TRBV29-1 with TRBJ1-1; D remains ambiguous. CDR1 is SQVTM and CDR2 is ANQGSEA in the germline V gene. This CDR3 contains 13 residues. This CDR3 reads CSVEASVNIEALF. Written as DNA, the CDR3 is TGCAGCGTTGAGGCGTCGGTGAACATTGAAGCTCTCTTT.

As regards this clonotype: Sequence at one end of the junction differs from germline and may be a read error. The V gene is TRBV5-5, the J gene TRBJ1-1; D uncertain. The germline gives CDR1 SGHKS, CDR2 YYEKEE (reference sequence). The CDR3 spans 13 residues. The CDR3 is CATTLLGDTEDFF. The CDR3 DNA sequence: TGTGCCACCACCCTGTTAGGAGACACTGAAGATTTCTTT.

This clonotype appeared a few times. A much larger clone lies one base from this, so it may be a read error. This chain uses TRBV10-3 with TRBJ2-7; 12 bases are a match to TRBD1. This CDR3 region has 15 residues. CDR1 and CDR2 (germline): ENHRY, SYGVKD. The DNA for the CDR3 is TGTGTCATCAGTGAGGGGACAGGGGGCCTTTACGAGCAGTACTTC. It codes for CVISEGTGGLYEQYF.

Notes on this clonotype: The junction differs from germline at one of its ends, possibly a read error. The J gene is TRBJ2-6, the V gene TRBV30, with 7 bases lining up with TRBD1. The CDR3 sequence is 15 residues long. The germline CDR1 and CDR2 sequences are GTSNPN and SVGIG (reference sequence). CDR3 protein: CALSGTAAGANVLIF. CDR3 nucleotide sequence: TGTGCCTTGAGTGGGACAGCAGCTGGGGCCAACGTCCTGATTTTC.

In its sample, this clonotype ranks as medium-sized (0.01 to 0.1%). The chain links TRBV6-5 to TRBJ1-1; the D gene is possibly TRBD1 (6 bases). CDR3 length: 15 residues. V was trimmed by 6 bases and J by 0 bases, leaving 14 bases between them. From germline, CDR1 is MNHEY and CDR2 SVGAGI. Here the CDR3 reads CASRQKGGLNTEAFF. CDR3 coding DNA: TGTGCCAGCAGGCAGAAGGGGGGGCTGAACACTGAAGCTTTCTTT.

The table lists this clonotype with a count of one. The chain joins TRBV29-1 to TRBJ2-1, with 12 bases that match TRBD2. Germline V lookup: CDR1 SQVTM, CDR2 ANQGSEA. This CDR3 contains 14 residues. V shed 6 bases and J 9 bases; nucleotides not matched to a gene: 9. CDR3 nucleotide sequence: TGCAGCGTAACCGGGACTAGCGGGTTCTGTGAGCAGTTCTTC. Its translation: CSVTGTSGFCEQFF.

Details on this clonotype: A much more abundant neighbour one base away suggests this may be a read error. This chain connects TRBV10-3 to TRBJ2-3, with unresolved D. Germline CDR1 ENHRY, CDR2 SYGVKD. V lost 4 bases and J 2 bases, leaving 10 bases between the germline ends. CDR3 length equals 14 residues. The CDR3 DNA reads as TGTGCCATCAGTGCTGAACAGACCACAGATACGCAGTATTTT. Its protein is CAISAEQTTDTQYF.